Listed here are 30 T cell receptor beta chains from one sample, sequenced in a study of T cells after yellow fever vaccination (dated by TCRdb to between 2018 and 2021). The library was prepared using 5' RACE. For sequencing, an Illumina NovaSeq 6000 was employed. Through fastp at Q25 and MiXCR, TCRdb rebuilt clones from the public reads, retaining in-frame beta chains. Under each unique CDR3 protein, matching rows form one entry showing the most common genes and DNA. Recorded for this sample are 300,000 to 400,000 distinct CDR3 sequences; around a tenth of them occurred a single time. The ten most abundant clones make up 3% to 4% of the sample. Per the publication, the treatment or condition label means: live attenuated yellow fever vaccine strain. The source material was CD4+ T cells sorted from PBMCs, sampled 45 days after the yellow fever booster vaccination. These receptors all stem from a man younger than 30 who received the YFV17D yellow fever vaccine.

The V gene is TRBV7-2, the J gene TRBJ2-2; D unclear. The V end was cut by 5 bases, the J end by 2 bases, with 12 bases between. There are 15 residues in the CDR3. The germline V gene encodes CDR1 SGHTA and CDR2 FQGNSA. The CDR3 reads CASSNRRSNTGELFF. The CDR3 region has the DNA TGTGCCAGCAGCAATAGGCGGAGTAACACCGGGGAGCTGTTTTTT. Drawing the rest from reference TRBV7-2 and TRBJ2-2, the complete variable domain is GAGVSQSPSNKVTEKGKDVELRCDPISGHTALYWYRQSLGQGLEFLIYFQGNSAPDKSGLPSDRFSAERTGGSVSTLTIQRTQQEDSAVYLCASSNRRSNTGELFFGEGSRLTVL.

This clonotype turned up a few times. The chain combines TRBV20-1 with TRBJ2-4, with 9 bases fitting TRBD2. Germline V CDR1 and CDR2: DFQATT, SNEGSKA (reference sequence). There are 14 residues in the CDR3. Unmatched junction bases numbered 14, after V lost 4 bases and J lost 13 bases. The CDR3 sequence: CSAIILAGGPKQYF. CDR3 nucleotide sequence: TGCAGTGCTATTATTCTGGCGGGGGGGCCCAAACAGTACTTC.

This clonotype was counted only a few times. This chain links TRBV18 with TRBJ1-3, with D hard to call. V shed 4 bases and J shed 1 base, with 11 bases lying between them. This CDR3 has 15 residues. Germline lookup yields CDR1 KGHSH and CDR2 LQKENI. In nucleotides, the CDR3 is TGTGCCAGCTCACTCGGGGTTCCGTCTGGAAACACCATATATTTT. Translating gives CASSLGVPSGNTIYF.

The J gene is TRBJ1-6, the V gene TRBV20-1; the D gene is possibly TRBD1 (6 bases). V was shortened by 2 bases and J by 7 bases, with 6 bases between the two germline ends. Germline V CDR1 and CDR2: DFQATT, SNEGSKA (reference sequence). The CDR3 runs 12 residues. CDR3 residues: CSARRGNSPLHF. The CDR3 DNA reads TGCAGTGCTAGAAGGGGGAATTCACCCCTCCACTTT.

This clonotype has a handful of counts. J is TRBJ2-1 and V is TRBV11-2; 9 positions match TRBD2. Germline V gives CDR1 SGHAT, CDR2 FQNNGV. CDR3 length: 17 amino acids. V was clipped by 3 bases and J by 10 bases; unmatched bases: 16. CDR3 nucleotides: TGTGCCAGCAGCTTGCGATCCTCTCTAGCGGGGAGGAGCGAGCAGTTCTTC. It yields the protein CASSLRSSLAGRSEQFF.

The genes are TRBV7-9 and TRBJ2-7, with D unresolved. V lost 1 base and J lost 2, with 12 bases in between. There are 15 residues in the CDR3. The germline gives CDR1 SEHNR, CDR2 FQNEAQ (reference sequence). CDR3 sequence reads: CASSLEGLLPYEQYF. In nucleotides, the CDR3 is TGTGCCAGCAGCTTAGAGGGCTTACTCCCCTACGAGCAGTACTTC.

The rearrangement uses TRBV15 and TRBJ2-5; no reliable D call. This CDR3 is built from 13 residues. Trimming shortened V by 3 bases and J by 5 bases, and 10 bases separated the two germline ends. Germline V gives CDR1 LNHNV, CDR2 YYDKDF (reference sequence). CDR3 in DNA: TGTGCCACCAGCAGTCCCGAGAGGGAGACCCAGTACTTC. Protein: CATSSPERETQYF.

The rearrangement uses TRBV3-1 and TRBJ1-2; weak D call: TRBD1 (5 bases). The length of the CDR3 is 15 residues. V lost 1 base, J lost 3 bases, and 12 bases lay in between. Germline loops: CDR1 LGHDT, CDR2 YNNKEL (reference sequence). CDR3 amino acids: CASSQVERGDYGYTF. CDR3 nucleotides: TGTGCCAGCAGCCAAGTCGAAAGGGGCGACTATGGCTACACCTTC. Full variable domain (remainder filled in from reference TRBV3-1 and TRBJ1-2): DTAVSQTPKYLVTQMGNDKSIKCEQNLGHDTMYWYKQDSKKFLKIMFSYNNKELIINETVPNRFSPKSPDKAHLNLHINSLELGDSAVYFCASSQVERGDYGYTFGSGTRLTVV.

This clonotype was recorded many times. The chain combines TRBV12-3 or TRBV12-4 with TRBJ1-2; unclear D gene. V shed 2 bases and J shed 3 bases, with 1 base lying between them. The CDR3 spans 11 residues. Written as DNA, the CDR3 is TGTGCCAGCAGTTTACACTATGGCTACACCTTC. Its translation is CASSLHYGYTF.

The gene calls are TRBV2 and TRBJ2-5; no reliable D call. Trimming pared 4 bases from V and 3 bases from J, leaving 6 bases between. There are 12 residues in the CDR3. Germline values: CDR1 SNHLY, CDR2 FYNNEI. The CDR3 DNA sequence: TGTGCCAGCAGTGCCGAGGAAGAGACCCAGTACTTC. Translating gives CASSAEEETQYF. Based on the CDR3 plus reference TRBV2 and TRBJ2-5, the full variable domain is EPEVTQTPSHQVTQMGQEVILRCVPISNHLYFYWYRQILGQKVEFLVSFYNNEISEKSEIFDDQFSVERPDGSNFTLKIRSTKLEDSAMYFCASSAEEETQYFGPGTRLLVL.

The rearrangement joins TRBV5-1 to TRBJ1-2; 7 bases agree with TRBD1. V gave up 2 bases and J gave up 11 bases; unmatched junction bases: 12. The CDR3 totals 14 residues. Germline V gene data show CDR1 as SGHRS and CDR2 as YFSETQ. The CDR3 nucleotides read TGCGCCAGCAGCTTCGCGACAGGGACGGGGAGATACACCTTC. Translated: CASSFATGTGRYTF.

The chain uses TRBV12-5 and TRBJ2-3; no definite D call. CDR1 LGHNT and CDR2 FRNRAP come from the germline V gene. V gave up 5 bases and J gave up 0 bases, with 6 bases separating them. The CDR3 consists of 13 residues. The CDR3 DNA reads as TGTGCTAGTGGTCTCGACAGCACAGATACGCAGTATTTT. Encoded protein: CASGLDSTDTQYF.

This clonotype came up many times. The chain recombines TRBV5-5 with TRBJ2-1; TRBD1 matches 10 bases. The CDR3 is 14 residues long. The junction had 5 bases not matched to a gene; V was cut back by 3 bases and J by 8 bases. Germline V gives CDR1 SGHKS, CDR2 YYEKEE (reference sequence). The DNA of the CDR3 is TGTGCCAGCAGCTCCGGGACAGGGGTCCATGAGCAGTTCTTC. Residues: CASSSGTGVHEQFF. Full variable domain (outside the CDR3, taken from reference TRBV5-5 and TRBJ2-1): DAGVTQSPTHLIKTRGQQVTLRCSPISGHKSVSWYQQVLGQGPQFIFQYYEKEERGRGNFPDRFSARQFPNYSSELNVNALLLGDSALYLCASSSGTGVHEQFFGPGTRLTVL.

The V and J genes are TRBV7-9 and TRBJ1-2, with a weak D call TRBD1 (5 bases). The V end lost 1 base, the J end lost 13 bases, and 10 bases lay between the germline ends. Per germline, CDR1 SEHNR and CDR2 FQNEAQ (reference sequence). This CDR3 spans 11 amino acids. The CDR3 DNA is TGTGCCAGCAGCTTAGGCGGGGCTAGCACCTTC. Amino acid sequence: CASSLGGASTF.

This clonotype was seen only a few times. V and J are TRBV29-1 and TRBJ2-5, with 10 bases aligning to TRBD1. CDR3 length: 15 amino acids. The germline gives CDR1 SQVTM, CDR2 ANQGSEA. Trimming at V came to 1 base and at J to 5 bases, leaving 7 bases not matched to a gene. As DNA, the CDR3 is TGCAGCGTTGAAGGACAGGGGGCGGGTGAGGAGACCCAGTACTTC. Protein product: CSVEGQGAGEETQYF.

This clonotype showed up many times. V usage is TRBV6-5 and J usage is TRBJ1-2, with TRBD1 as a possible D gene (5 bases). V lost 6 bases, J lost 8 bases, and 19 bases lay in between. From germline, CDR1 is MNHEY and CDR2 SVGAGI. This CDR3 has 14 amino acids. The CDR3 DNA is TGTGCCAGCAGCCGCAATCCTGTGGGGGGGGGCTACACCTTC. Its translation: CASSRNPVGGGYTF.

The chain carries TRBV5-4 and TRBJ1-2; D call uncertain. The ends were cut back, 3 bases at V and 9 bases at J, with 9 bases in the middle. CDR3 size: 11 residues. In germline, CDR1 is SGHNT, CDR2 YYREEE (reference sequence). This chain's CDR3 is CASSWSTSYTF. The CDR3 nucleotides are TGTGCCAGCAGCTGGAGTACCAGCTACACCTTC.

On this clonotype: With a much larger clone just one base away, this may be a read error. The J gene is TRBJ2-3, the V gene TRBV29-1, with no clear D. The CDR3 has 12 residues. Germline V CDR1 and CDR2: SQVTM, ANQGSEA. CDR3 in amino acids: CSVEAASDTKYF. CDR3 nucleotides: TGCAGCGTTGAAGCGGCGAGTGATACGAAGTATTTT.

This clonotype appeared a few times. This sequence joins TRBV6-5 and TRBJ2-7; no reliable D call. This CDR3 region has 13 residues. From germline, CDR1 is MNHEY and CDR2 SVGAGI. V lost 6 bases, J lost 2 bases, and 11 bases lay in between. CDR3 in amino acids: CASRPTNPYEQYF. The DNA of the CDR3 is TGTGCCAGCAGGCCTACGAACCCCTACGAGCAGTACTTC.

This clonotype was seen only a few times. The chain is built from TRBV29-1 and TRBJ2-1; possible D gene TRBD1, 6 bases. This CDR3 region has 13 residues. Germline V gene lookup returns CDR1 SQVTM and CDR2 ANQGSEA. Trimming took off 6 bases at V and 5 bases at J, with 14 bases between the two ends. The CDR3 loop reads CSVGTYLNNEQFF. The CDR3 nucleotides read TGCAGCGTCGGGACATATCTCAACAATGAGCAGTTCTTC.

This clonotype was seen more than once but under ten times. The genes are TRBV7-2 and TRBJ1-5; D gene ambiguous. V was trimmed by 6 bases and J by 3 bases, leaving 12 bases between them. Germline assignment: CDR1 SGHTA and CDR2 FQGNSA. There are 14 residues in the CDR3. CDR3 sequence reads: CASSHGRTNQPQHF. The CDR3 nucleotides read TGTGCCAGCAGTCACGGACGGACCAATCAGCCCCAGCATTTT.

This clonotype was found a few times. J is TRBJ2-4 and V is TRBV27; D is ambiguous. CDR1 is MNHEY, CDR2 SMNVEV, per germline (reference sequence). The CDR3 runs 16 residues. The germline V and J ends were trimmed by 6 bases and 0 bases, with 15 bases remaining between them. CDR3 coding DNA: TGTGCCAGCAGCCCCTTATGGGTGGGAGCCAAAAACATTCAGTACTTC. Protein sequence: CASSPLWVGAKNIQYF.

This clonotype was seen a few times. The chain is built from TRBV20-1 and TRBJ2-3, with 9 positions matching TRBD2. This CDR3 spans 15 amino acids. V lost 3 bases to trimming and J lost 0 bases; unmatched junction nucleotides: 4. Germline V gene sequence: CDR1 DFQATT, CDR2 SNEGSKA (reference sequence). Written as DNA, the CDR3 is TGCAGTGCTAGCCAGACTAGCGGAAGCACAGATACGCAGTATTTT. As protein: CSASQTSGSTDTQYF.

The sample holds many counts of this clonotype. This chain connects TRBV5-1 to TRBJ2-1; the match to TRBD2 covers 12 bases. The CDR3 covers 13 residues. With 2 bases clipped from V and 10 bases from J, the junction kept 1 base outside the gene matches. Germline CDR1 is SGHRS and CDR2 is YFSETQ. This CDR3 reads CASSFGLAGEQFF. DNA for the CDR3: TGCGCCAGCAGCTTCGGACTAGCGGGGGAGCAGTTCTTC.

This clonotype was counted a few times. The chain combines TRBV18 with TRBJ2-3; TRBD1 matches at 7 bases. Germline V lookup: CDR1 KGHSH, CDR2 LQKENI. V dropped 4 bases and J dropped 2; count of bases not matched to a gene: 6. This CDR3 is 15 amino acids long. In DNA, the CDR3 is TGTGCCAGCTCACGAGAGACAGGGTACACAGATACGCAGTATTTT. This translates into CASSRETGYTDTQYF.

Many counts were recorded for this clonotype. This chain joins TRBV2 and TRBJ2-2, with D possibly being TRBD1 or TRBD2 (5 bases each). Per germline, CDR1 SNHLY and CDR2 FYNNEI. This CDR3 spans 15 amino acids. Trimming removed 6 bases from V and 6 bases from J, with 17 bases in between. CDR3 bases: TGTGCCAGCAGCTTGCTCGGGGCCCTGCCCGGGGAGCTGTTTTTT. This codes for CASSLLGALPGELFF.

The table lists this clonotype with a few counts. This chain connects TRBV5-4 to TRBJ2-3, with 8 nucleotides matching TRBD1. CDR1 SGHNT and CDR2 YYREEE come from the germline V gene (reference sequence). The CDR3 is 16 amino acids. With 4 bases clipped from V and 1 base from J, the junction kept 8 bases outside the gene matches. CDR3 sequence (DNA): TGTGCCAGCAGCGGACCCCAGGGGGCAGGCACAGATACGCAGTATTTT. Protein sequence: CASSGPQGAGTDTQYF.

At least ten counts were recorded for this clonotype. The V gene is TRBV5-1, the J gene TRBJ2-5; 9 bases are a match to TRBD2. Germline V CDR1 and CDR2: SGHRS, YFSETQ. The CDR3 has 16 amino acids. With 0 bases clipped from V and 9 bases from J, the junction kept 12 bases outside the gene matches. The DNA of the CDR3 is TGCGCCAGCAGCTTGGCCGGACTAGCGTCGCAATCCGCCCAGTACTTC. It translates to CASSLAGLASQSAQYF.

In this sample, this clonotype turned up a few times. The chain has TRBV4-1 and TRBJ2-5; tentative D call: TRBD1 (6 bases). Germline loops: CDR1 MGHRA, CDR2 YSYEKL. There are 15 residues in the CDR3. Deletions cut 3 bases from V and 5 bases from J, with 16 bases between. The CDR3 reads CASSQNRVTAETQYF. CDR3 nucleotide sequence: TGCGCCAGCAGCCAGAACAGGGTAACTGCGGAGACCCAGTACTTC.

CDR3 coding DNA: TGTGCCAGCAGCTTAAAGGCCGAGCAGTACGTC. This gives the protein CASSLKAEQYV. The V call is TRBV7-3, the J call TRBJ2-7, with D unclear. Trimming took off 1 base at V and 6 bases at J, with 4 bases between the two ends. The CDR3 is 11 amino acids. The germline gives CDR1 SGHTA, CDR2 FQGTGA.